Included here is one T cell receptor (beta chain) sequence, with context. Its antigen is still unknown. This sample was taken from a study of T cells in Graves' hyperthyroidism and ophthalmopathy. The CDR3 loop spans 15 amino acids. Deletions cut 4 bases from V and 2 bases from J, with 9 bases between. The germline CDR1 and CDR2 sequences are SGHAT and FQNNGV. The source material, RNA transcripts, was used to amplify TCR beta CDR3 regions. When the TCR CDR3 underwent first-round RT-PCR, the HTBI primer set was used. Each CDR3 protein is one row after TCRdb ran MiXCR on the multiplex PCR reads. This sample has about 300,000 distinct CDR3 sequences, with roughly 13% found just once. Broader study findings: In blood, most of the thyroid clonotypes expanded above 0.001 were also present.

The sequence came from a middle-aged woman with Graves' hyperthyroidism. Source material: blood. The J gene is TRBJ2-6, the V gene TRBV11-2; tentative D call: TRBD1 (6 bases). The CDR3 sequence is CASSSQGPGANVLTF. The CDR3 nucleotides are TGTGCCAGCAGCTCCCAGGGGCCTGGGGCCAACGTCCTGACTTTC. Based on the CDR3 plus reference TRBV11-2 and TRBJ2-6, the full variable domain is EAGVAQSPRYKIIEKRQSVAFWCNPISGHATLYWYQQILGQGPKLLIQFQNNGVVDDSQLPKDRFSAERLKGVDSTLKIQPAKLEDSAVYLCASSSQGPGANVLTFGAGSRLTVL.